These T cell receptor beta chains were read from a single sample in a study of cytomegalovirus exposure and HLA in healthy donors. The data were produced by immunoSEQ multiplex PCR, yet TCRdb's version contains in-frame clones alone and is incomplete. The data contain about 50,000 clones, roughly 76% of them seen just once; the ten biggest clones take up about 3%. The specimen was PBMCs. The receptor source for this set is a woman in her thirties or forties in good health and CMV-seropositive. The CDR3 runs from the conserved cysteine through the conserved F or W. D genes are given only for firm matches. Clone size, where shown, is once, few, many, or a class for clones that have expanded.

.	TRBV4-3	TRBJ2-1	.	TGCGCCAGCAGCCTTTCGACTGGTTATGAGGGAAATGAGCAGTTCTTC	CASSLSTGYEGNEQFF
few	TRBV5-6	TRBJ1-6	TRBD1	TGTGCCAGCAGCTTGGGTGGACAGGGAGCCTCACCCCTCCACTTT	CASSLGGQGASPLHF
.	TRBV27	TRBJ2-7	TRBD1	TGTGCCAGCAGAAAACAGGGGGTGGACGAGCAGTACTTC	CASRKQGVDEQYF
.	TRBV20-1	TRBJ1-2	.	TGCAGTGCTATCTCAGGAGGCTACACCTTC	CSAISGGYTF
.	TRBV19	TRBJ2-3	.	TGTGCCAGTAGTGGGGGGGCCCTGGATACGCAGTATTTT	CASSGGALDTQYF
.	TRBV30	TRBJ1-2	.	TGTGCCTGGACGAGGCCTCTCGGGCCGCGGGGAGGCTACACCTTC	CAWTRPLGPRGGYTF
few	TRBV4-3	TRBJ1-4	TRBD1	TGCGCCAGCAGCCAACGGGCCTCCGGGACAGGAAATGAAAAACTGTTTTTT	CASSQRASGTGNEKLFF
.	TRBV13	TRBJ2-5	TRBD2	TGTGCCAGCAGCTTAGGGAGCGGGGGGCCACGGGAGACCCAGTACTTC	CASSLGSGGPRETQYF
once	TRBV28	TRBJ1-5	TRBD1	TGTGCCAGCAGGCCCCCGGGACAGGGGGGTTATCAGCCCCAGCATTTT	CASRPPGQGGYQPQHF
.	TRBV6-1	TRBJ1-2	.	TGTGCCAGCAGCGATACGACAGTTTCTTATGGCTACACCTTC	CASSDTTVSYGYTF
.	TRBV6-5	TRBJ2-7	TRBD1	TGTGCCAGCAGGGATCTGACAGGGGGCTACGAGCAGTACTTC	CASRDLTGGYEQYF
.	TRBV10-3	TRBJ2-1	.	TGTGCCACCGGCCCGGGGGAGCAGTTCTTC	CATGPGEQFF
few	TRBV6-5	TRBJ2-7	TRBD1	TGTGCCAGCAGTTCACAACCCCAGGGGGTAGGCAACGAGCAGTACTTC	CASSSQPQGVGNEQYF
.	TRBV25-1	TRBJ2-3	TRBD2	TGTGCCAGCTCGCTTGGTGGGACTAGCGGGGTAGGCACAGATACGCAGTATTTT	CASSLGGTSGVGTDTQYF
.	TRBV4-1	TRBJ1-5	.	TGCGCCAGCAGCCAAGAACAGGGTGAGAGCAATCAGCCCCAGCATTTT	CASSQEQGESNQPQHF
.	TRBV2	TRBJ2-5	.	TGTGCCAGCACCCCACCCCTCCGGGAGACCCAGTACTTC	CASTPPLRETQYF